This T cell receptor beta chain was recovered during a study of T cells after yellow fever vaccination. Template switching by 5'RACE produced TCR cDNA, adding a universal primer site and UMIs. TCRdb redid the calling of the 5' RACE reads with MiXCR, one entry per CDR3 protein. The sample lists around 600,000 distinct CDR3 sequences; 9% to 15% were seen once. This clonotype has at least ten counts. The sample was PBMCs, taken on the day of the yellow fever booster vaccination. This TCR was recovered from a man aged 25-45 years who received the YFV17D yellow fever vaccine.

The CDR3 DNA reads TGTGCCAGCAGGGAGGGGCCTTATAGCAATCAGCCCCAGCATTTT. Protein product: CASREGPYSNQPQHF. The chain links TRBV6-2 or TRBV6-3 to TRBJ1-5, with D possibly being TRBD1 (5 bases). Germline CDR1 is MNHEY and CDR2 is SVGEGT. CDR3 length: 15 residues. Trimming left V 6 bases short and J 0 bases short, with 12 bases between.